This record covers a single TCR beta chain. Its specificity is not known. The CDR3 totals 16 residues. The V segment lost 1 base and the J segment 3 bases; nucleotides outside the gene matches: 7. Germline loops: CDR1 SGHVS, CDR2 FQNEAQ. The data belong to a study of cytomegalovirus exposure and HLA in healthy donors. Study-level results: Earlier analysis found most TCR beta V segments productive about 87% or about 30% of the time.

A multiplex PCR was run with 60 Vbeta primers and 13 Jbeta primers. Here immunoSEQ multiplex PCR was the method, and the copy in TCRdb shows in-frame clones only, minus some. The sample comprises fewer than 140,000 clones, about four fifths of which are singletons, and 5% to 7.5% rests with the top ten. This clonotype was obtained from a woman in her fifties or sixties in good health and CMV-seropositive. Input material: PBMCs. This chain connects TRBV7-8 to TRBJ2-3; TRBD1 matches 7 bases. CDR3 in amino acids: CASSLVVGTATDTQYF. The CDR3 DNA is TGTGCCAGCAGCTTAGTGGTGGGGACAGCAACAGATACGCAGTATTTT.